This TCR beta chain is from a study of cytotoxic CD8 clonotypes in ibrutinib-treated CLL. Notes on the study in general: Clonotypes that were public were uncommon, and they contracted or stayed stable on treatment. Baseline clonality exceeded age-matched healthy donors and tracked circulating CD8+ T-cell counts.

Frozen-stored PBMCs produced 1.5 to 2.5 micrograms of genomic DNA for TCR beta libraries. The table lists this clone with a count of one. Its antigen is not identified. Sequencing sought depths of 1 in 200,000 to 1 in 1 million T cells. This table comes from immunoSEQ multiplex PCR, and its TCRdb copy is limited to in-frame clones, with some not included. The sample has tens of thousands of clones, 90% seen once; the top ten hold approximately 3.1%. In germline, CDR1 is SGHNT, CDR2 YYREEE (reference sequence). The CDR3 is made up of 15 amino acids. V gave up 2 bases and J gave up 2 bases; unmatched junction bases: 5.

The material sequenced was PBMCs, taken after 12 months of ibrutinib treatment. V usage is TRBV5-4 and J usage is TRBJ2-5; the match to TRBD2 covers 8 bases. This receptor was identified in a human donor with chronic lymphocytic leukemia. In nucleotides, the CDR3 is TGTGCCAGCAGCTTCAGCGGGAGTAATCAAGAGACCCAGTACTTC. Its protein is CASSFSGSNQETQYF.